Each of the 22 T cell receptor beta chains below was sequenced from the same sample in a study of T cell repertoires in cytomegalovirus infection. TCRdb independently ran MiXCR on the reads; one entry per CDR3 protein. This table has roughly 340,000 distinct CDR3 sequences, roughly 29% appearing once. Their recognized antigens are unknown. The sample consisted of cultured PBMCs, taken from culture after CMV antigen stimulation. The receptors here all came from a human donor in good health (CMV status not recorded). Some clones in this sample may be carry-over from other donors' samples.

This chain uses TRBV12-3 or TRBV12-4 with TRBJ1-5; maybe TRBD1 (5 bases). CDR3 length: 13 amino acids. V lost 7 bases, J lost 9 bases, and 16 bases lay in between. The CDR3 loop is CASTQTGTAPQHF. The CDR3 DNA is TGTGCCAGCACTCAAACAGGAACTGCGCCCCAGCATTTT.

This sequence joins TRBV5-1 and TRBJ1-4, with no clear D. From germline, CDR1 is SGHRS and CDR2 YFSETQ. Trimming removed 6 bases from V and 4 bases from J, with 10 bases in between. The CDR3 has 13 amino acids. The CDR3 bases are TGCGCCAGCAAGGAACAGCTTAATGAAAAACTGTTTTTT. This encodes CASKEQLNEKLFF.

The CDR3 here is CASGSGQEYEQYF. CDR3 nucleotides: TGTGCTAGTGGATCGGGACAGGAATACGAGCAGTACTTC. The rearrangement joins TRBV12-5 to TRBJ2-7; 8 positions match TRBD1. J was trimmed by 4 bases and V by 6 bases; bases with no gene match: 5. The CDR3 consists of 13 residues. The germline gives CDR1 LGHNT, CDR2 FRNRAP.

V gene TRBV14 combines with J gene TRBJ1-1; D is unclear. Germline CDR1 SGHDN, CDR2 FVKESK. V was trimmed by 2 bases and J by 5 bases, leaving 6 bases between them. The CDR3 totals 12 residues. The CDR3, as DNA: TGTGCCAGCAGCCAATACGGGACTGAAGCTTTCTTT. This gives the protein CASSQYGTEAFF.

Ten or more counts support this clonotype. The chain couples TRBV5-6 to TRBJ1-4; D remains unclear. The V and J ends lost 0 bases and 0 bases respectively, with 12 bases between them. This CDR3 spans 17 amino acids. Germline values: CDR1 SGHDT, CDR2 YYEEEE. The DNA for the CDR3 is TGTGCCAGCAGCTTGGCAAGGCACCGTGCAACTAATGAAAAACTGTTTTTT. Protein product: CASSLARHRATNEKLFF. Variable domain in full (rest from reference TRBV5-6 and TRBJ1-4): DAGVTQSPTHLIKTRGQQVTLRCSPKSGHDTVSWYQQALGQGPQFIFQYYEEEERQRGNFPDRFSGHQFPNYSSELNVNALLLGDSALYLCASSLARHRATNEKLFFGSGTQLSVL.

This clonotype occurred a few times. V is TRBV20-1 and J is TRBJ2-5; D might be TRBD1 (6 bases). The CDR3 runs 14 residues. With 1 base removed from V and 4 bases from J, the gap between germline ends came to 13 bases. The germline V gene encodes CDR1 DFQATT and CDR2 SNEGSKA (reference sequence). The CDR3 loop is CSARVTGLAETQYF. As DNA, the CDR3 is TGCAGTGCTAGAGTAACAGGGCTTGCAGAGACCCAGTACTTC.

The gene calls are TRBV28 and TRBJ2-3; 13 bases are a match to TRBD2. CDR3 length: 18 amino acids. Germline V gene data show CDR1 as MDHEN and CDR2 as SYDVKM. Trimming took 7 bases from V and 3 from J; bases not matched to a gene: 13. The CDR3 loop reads CASNPRTSGRGRTDTQYF. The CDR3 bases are TGTGCCAGCAACCCTCGGACTAGCGGGAGAGGGCGGACAGATACGCAGTATTTT.

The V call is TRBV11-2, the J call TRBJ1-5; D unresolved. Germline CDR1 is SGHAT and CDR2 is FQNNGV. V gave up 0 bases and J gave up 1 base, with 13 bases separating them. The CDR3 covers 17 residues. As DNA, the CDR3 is TGTGCCAGCAGCTTAGATCCATGGCCTGGGAGCAATCAGCCCCAGCATTTT. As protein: CASSLDPWPGSNQPQHF.

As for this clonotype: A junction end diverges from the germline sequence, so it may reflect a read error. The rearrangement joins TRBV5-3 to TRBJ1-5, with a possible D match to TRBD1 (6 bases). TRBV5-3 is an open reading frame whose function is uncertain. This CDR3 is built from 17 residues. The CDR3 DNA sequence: TGTGCCAGCAGCTTCGAGCCCGCAGGGGATTCGAATCAGCCCCAGCATTTT. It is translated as CASSFEPAGDSNQPQHF.

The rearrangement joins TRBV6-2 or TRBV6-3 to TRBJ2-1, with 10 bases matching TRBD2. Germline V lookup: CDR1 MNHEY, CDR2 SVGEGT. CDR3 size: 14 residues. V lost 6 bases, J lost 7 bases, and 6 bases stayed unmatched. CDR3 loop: CASRESGGANEQFF. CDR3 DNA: TGTGCCAGCAGAGAAAGCGGGGGGGCGAATGAGCAGTTCTTC.

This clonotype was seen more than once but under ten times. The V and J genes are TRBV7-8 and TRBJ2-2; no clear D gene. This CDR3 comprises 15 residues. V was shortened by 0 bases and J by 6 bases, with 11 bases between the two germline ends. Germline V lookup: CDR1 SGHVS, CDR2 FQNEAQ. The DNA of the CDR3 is TGTGCCAGCAGCTTAGCTAGGATATCCTCCGGGGAGCTGTTTTTT. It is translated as CASSLARISSGELFF.

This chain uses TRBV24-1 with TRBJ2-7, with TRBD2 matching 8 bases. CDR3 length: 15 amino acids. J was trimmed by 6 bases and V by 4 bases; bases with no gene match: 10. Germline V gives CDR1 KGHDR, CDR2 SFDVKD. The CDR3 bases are TGTGCCACCAGTGACCCAGCGGGAGCGGGCCTCGAGCAGTACTTC. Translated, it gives CATSDPAGAGLEQYF.

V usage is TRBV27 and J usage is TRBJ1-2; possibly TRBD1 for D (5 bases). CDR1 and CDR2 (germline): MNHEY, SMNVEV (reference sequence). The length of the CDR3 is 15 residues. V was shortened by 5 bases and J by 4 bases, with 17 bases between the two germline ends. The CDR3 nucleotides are TGTGCCAGCAGTGCTCAGGGCCGTGGAAGCTATGGCTACACCTTC. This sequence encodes CASSAQGRGSYGYTF.

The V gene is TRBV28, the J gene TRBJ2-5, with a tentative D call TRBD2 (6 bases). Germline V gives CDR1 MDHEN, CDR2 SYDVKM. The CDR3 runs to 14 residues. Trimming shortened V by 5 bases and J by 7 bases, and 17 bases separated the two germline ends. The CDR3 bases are TGTGCCAGCAGTGACACCGGGACTCCGTGGACCCAGTACTTC. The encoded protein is CASSDTGTPWTQYF.

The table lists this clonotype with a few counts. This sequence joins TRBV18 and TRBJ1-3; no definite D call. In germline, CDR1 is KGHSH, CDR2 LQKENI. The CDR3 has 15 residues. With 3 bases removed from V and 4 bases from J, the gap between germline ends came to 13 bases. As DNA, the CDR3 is TGTGCCAGCTCACCTTACTCCGGCGGCGGAAACACCATATATTTT. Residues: CASSPYSGGGNTIYF.

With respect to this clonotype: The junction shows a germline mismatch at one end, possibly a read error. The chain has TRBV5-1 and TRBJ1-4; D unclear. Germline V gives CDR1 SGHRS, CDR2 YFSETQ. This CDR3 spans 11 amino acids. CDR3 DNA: TGCGCCAGCAGCTTTGGGCGAGATTGGATTTTT. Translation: CASSFGRDWIF.

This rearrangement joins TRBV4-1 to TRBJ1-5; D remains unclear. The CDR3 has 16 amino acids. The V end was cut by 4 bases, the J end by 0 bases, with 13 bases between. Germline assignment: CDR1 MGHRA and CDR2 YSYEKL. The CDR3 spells CASSPFQAASNQPQHF. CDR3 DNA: TGCGCCAGCAGCCCATTCCAGGCAGCTAGCAATCAGCCCCAGCATTTT.

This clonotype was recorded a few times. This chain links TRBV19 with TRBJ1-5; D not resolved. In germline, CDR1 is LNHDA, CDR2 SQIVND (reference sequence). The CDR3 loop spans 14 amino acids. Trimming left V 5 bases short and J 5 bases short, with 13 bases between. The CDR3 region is CASSQGQLDQPQHF. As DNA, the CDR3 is TGTGCCAGTAGTCAAGGGCAGTTGGATCAGCCCCAGCATTTT.

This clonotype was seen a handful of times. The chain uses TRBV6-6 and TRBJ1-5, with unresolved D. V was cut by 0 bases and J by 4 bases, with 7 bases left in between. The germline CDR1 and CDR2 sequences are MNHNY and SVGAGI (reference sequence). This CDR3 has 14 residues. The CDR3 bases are TGTGCCAGCAGTTACTCAGGGAATAATCAGCCCCAGCATTTT. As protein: CASSYSGNNQPQHF.

CDR3 DNA sequence: TGTGCCAGCAGCCTCGCACAGGGAGGGGGACTTGGCTACACCTTC. Translated, it gives CASSLAQGGGLGYTF. The chain links TRBV11-2 to TRBJ1-2, with D maybe TRBD1 (6 bases). The CDR3 has 15 residues. Between the trimmed V and J ends, which lost 5 bases and 7 bases, there was a span of 20 bases. CDR1 and CDR2 from the germline V gene are SGHAT and FQNNGV.

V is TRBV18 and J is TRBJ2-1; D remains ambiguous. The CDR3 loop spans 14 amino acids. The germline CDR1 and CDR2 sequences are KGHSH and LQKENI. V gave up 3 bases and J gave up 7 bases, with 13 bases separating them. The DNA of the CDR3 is TGTGCCAGCTCACCCGATGTCTCGAGGAATGAGCAGTTCTTC. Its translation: CASSPDVSRNEQFF.

CDR3 region: CASSAWDSANTEAFF. In DNA form, the CDR3 reads TGTGCCAGCAGCGCCTGGGACAGCGCGAACACTGAAGCTTTCTTT. The V call is TRBV9, the J call TRBJ1-1; TRBD1 matches 7 bases. This CDR3 contains 15 residues. V lost 3 bases, J lost 1 base, and 6 bases stayed unmatched. CDR1 SGDLS and CDR2 YYNGEE come from the germline V gene.